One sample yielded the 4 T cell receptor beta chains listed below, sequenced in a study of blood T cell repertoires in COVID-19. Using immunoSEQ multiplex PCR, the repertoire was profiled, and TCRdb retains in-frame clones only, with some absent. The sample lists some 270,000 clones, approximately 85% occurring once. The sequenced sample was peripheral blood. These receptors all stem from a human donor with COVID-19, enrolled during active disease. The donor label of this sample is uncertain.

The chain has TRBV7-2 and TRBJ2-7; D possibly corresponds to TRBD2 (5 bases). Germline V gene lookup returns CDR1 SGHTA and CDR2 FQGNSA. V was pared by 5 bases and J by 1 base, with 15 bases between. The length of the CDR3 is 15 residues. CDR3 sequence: CASSPTAARSYEQYF. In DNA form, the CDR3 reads TGTGCCAGCAGCCCCACAGCGGCCCGATCCTACGAGCAGTACTTC.

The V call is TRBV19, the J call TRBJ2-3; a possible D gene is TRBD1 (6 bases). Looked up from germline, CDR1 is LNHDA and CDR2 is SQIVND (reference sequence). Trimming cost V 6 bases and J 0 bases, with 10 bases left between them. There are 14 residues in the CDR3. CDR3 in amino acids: CASSPGTSTDTQYF. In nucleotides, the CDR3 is TGTGCCAGTAGCCCCGGGACAAGCACAGATACGCAGTATTTT.

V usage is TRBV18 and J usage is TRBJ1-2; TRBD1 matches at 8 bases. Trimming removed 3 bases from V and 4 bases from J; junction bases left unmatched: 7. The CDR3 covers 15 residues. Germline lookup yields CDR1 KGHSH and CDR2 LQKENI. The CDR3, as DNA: TGTGCCAGCTCACCCTCGGGACAGGAGGTCTATGGCTACACCTTC. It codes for CASSPSGQEVYGYTF. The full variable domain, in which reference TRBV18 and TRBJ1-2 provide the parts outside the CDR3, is NAGVMQNPRHLVRRRGQEARLRCSPMKGHSHVYWYRQLPEEGLKFMVYLQKENIIDESGMPKERFSAEFPKEGPSILRIQQVVRGDSAAYFCASSPSGQEVYGYTFGSGTRLTVV.

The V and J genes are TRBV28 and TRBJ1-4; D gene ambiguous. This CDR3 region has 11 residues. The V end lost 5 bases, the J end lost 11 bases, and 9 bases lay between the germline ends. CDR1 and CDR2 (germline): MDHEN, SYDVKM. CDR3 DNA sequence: TGTGCCAGCAGTGGACTTGACAAACTGTTTTTT. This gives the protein CASSGLDKLFF.